Detailed here is one T cell receptor (beta chain). This record belongs to a study of T-cell reconstitution after alpha-beta-depleted transplantation in children. The CDR3 runs 13 residues. The germline gives CDR1 SGHTA, CDR2 FQGNSA. The V end lost 8 bases, the J end lost 6 bases, and 16 bases lay between the germline ends. As it was prepared, the TCRbeta library received unique molecular identifiers. In TCRdb, the PCR reads were re-called with MiXCR into one record per CDR3 protein. The sample lists around 680,000 distinct CDR3 sequences; around 17% were seen once. The chain links TRBV7-2 to TRBJ1-1; D is undetermined. The specimen comprised PBMCs from the stem cell graft donor, sampled from the stem cell graft. The TCR comes from a human donor who donated a stem cell graft to a child with acute myeloid leukemia. The CDR3: CASAVWFSAEAFF. The CDR3 DNA follows: TGTGCCAGCGCCGTCTGGTTTTCGGCTGAAGCTTTCTTT.